This is a list of T cell receptor beta chains from one sample in a study of blood T cell repertoires in COVID-19. Libraries were prepared by immunoSEQ multiplex PCR; TCRdb keeps only in-frame clonotypes and omits some of them. The repertoire holds more than 100,000 clones, with 84% as singletons. Specimen: peripheral blood. The source is a human donor in a cohort sampled during active COVID-19. The CDR3 runs from the conserved cysteine through the conserved F or W. The D gene is left open where the match is weak. Not every row has a clone size; where given, it reads once, few, many or a size class.

NA	TRBV30	NA	TRBJ1-5	TGTGCCTGGAGCGCCCAAAGGAGGGGCAATCAGCCCCAGCATTTT	CAWSAQRRGNQPQHF
NA	TRBV6-1	NA	TRBJ1-4	TGTGCCAGCAGTGAAGTGGGGGGGGCGTATGAAAAACTGTTTTTT	CASSEVGGAYEKLFF
NA	TRBV7-2	TRBD1	TRBJ1-2	TGTGCCAGCAGCTTACCACAGGGGATGGAAGGCTACACCTTC	CASSLPQGMEGYTF
NA	TRBV4-3	TRBD1	TRBJ2-1	TGCGCCAGCAGCCAAGATACGCCAGGGGGCCAAAGGTACAATGAGCAGTTCTTC	CASSQDTPGGQRYNEQFF
NA	TRBV27	TRBD1	TRBJ2-7	TGTGCCAGCAGCGGTTGGACAGGGGCCAGAGACGAGCAGTACTTC	CASSGWTGARDEQYF
NA	TRBV5-3	NA	TRBJ1-5	TGTGCCAGAAGCCCCGGCAGGGGAGCCGAATTCTTTCAGCCCCAGCATTTT	CARSPGRGAEFFQPQHF
NA	TRBV6-5	NA	TRBJ1-2	TGTGCCAGCATCGGGATCTATGGCTACACCTTC	CASIGIYGYTF
NA	TRBV7-6	TRBD1	TRBJ2-7	TGTGCCAGCAGCGACCCCAGGGGGCCTACCTACGAGCAGTACTTC	CASSDPRGPTYEQYF
NA	TRBV15	TRBD2	TRBJ2-5	TGTGCCACCACTCCTAGCGGGGGATTTCAAGAGACCCAGTACTTC	CATTPSGGFQETQYF
NA	TRBV18	TRBD1	TRBJ2-7	TGTGCCAGCTCCGCGACAGGGATAACCTACGAGCAGTACTTC	CASSATGITYEQYF
NA	TRBV11-2	NA	TRBJ1-1	TGTGCCAGCAGCTTAGGTTCGGTTGGCACTGAAGCTTTCTTT	CASSLGSVGTEAFF
NA	TRBV25-1	NA	TRBJ2-3	TGTGCCAGCAGTGAGTGGTGGAGGGCTAGGACAGATACGCAGTATTTT	CASSEWWRARTDTQYF
NA	TRBV5-5	TRBD1	TRBJ1-2	TGTGCCAGCAGCATCGAGACAGGGGGCGGGTATGGCTACACCTTC	CASSIETGGGYGYTF
NA	TRBV30	NA	TRBJ1-4	TGTGCCTGGAGGGGGGGTCAAAAACTGTTTTTT	CAWRGGQKLFF
NA	TRBV2	NA	TRBJ1-4	TGTGCCAGCTCCGAAACCGGGACAACTAATGAAAAACTGTTTTTT	CASSETGTTNEKLFF
NA	TRBV27	NA	TRBJ1-2	TGTGCCAGCAAATTTAAACCTCCAGGGAACTATGGCTACACCTTC	CASKFKPPGNYGYTF
NA	TRBV30	TRBD2	TRBJ2-5	TGTGCCTGGAGTGTAAGGGTTCGAGCGGGGGGGTACCAAGAGACCCAGTACTTC	CAWSVRVRAGGYQETQYF
NA	TRBV11-3	NA	TRBJ1-2	TGTGCCAGCAGCCCCTCGAGGGAAGGCGGCTACACCTTC	CASSPSREGGYTF
NA	TRBV7-2	NA	TRBJ1-5	TGTGCCAGCAGCTTGTGGCAGGGCAGCAATCAGCCCCAGCATTTT	CASSLWQGSNQPQHF
NA	TRBV7-9	NA	TRBJ1-5	TGTGCCAGCAGCTTAGTAGGCGGGTCCCAGCATTTT	CASSLVGGSQHF
NA	TRBV3-1/TRBV3-2	NA	TRBJ2-1	TGTGCCAGCAGCCAAGCGGGGAGATACAATGAGCAGTTCTTC	CASSQAGRYNEQFF
NA	TRBV5-6	TRBD1	TRBJ1-6	TGTGCCAGCAGCTACGGACAGGGAGGTTCACCCCTCCACTTT	CASSYGQGGSPLHF
NA	TRBV4-2	TRBD2	TRBJ2-3	TGTGCCAGCAGCATTGGCGGTAGCGGGCCCACAGATACGCAGTATTTT	CASSIGGSGPTDTQYF
NA	TRBV19	NA	TRBJ1-1	TGTGCCAGTAGTACCCACGAGGACACTGAAGCTTTCTTT	CASSTHEDTEAFF
NA	TRBV10-2	TRBD1	TRBJ1-1	TGCGCCACCTCAGGGGGTAAAGTTACGGCTTTCTTT	CATSGGKVTAFF
NA	TRBV6-5	NA	TRBJ1-2	TGTGCCAGCAGCATGGACAGCACCTATGGCTACACCTTC	CASSMDSTYGYTF
NA	TRBV5-1	NA	TRBJ1-3	TGCGCCAGCAGCTTAACCCAGGGAAACACCATATATTTT	CASSLTQGNTIYF
NA	TRBV4-2	NA	TRBJ1-2	TGTGCCAGCAGCCAGAGCGGGGCTCGGGATGGCTACACCTTC	CASSQSGARDGYTF
NA	TRBV10-2	NA	TRBJ1-1	TGCGCCAGCAGTGACCTGATTGGGGGGGCCGCTGAAGCTTTCTTT	CASSDLIGGAAEAFF
once	TRBV5-4	NA	TRBJ1-1	TGTGCCAGCAGCTTGGGAACGAGGGGGGGTGACACTGAAGCTTTCTTT	CASSLGTRGGDTEAFF
once	TRBV12-3/TRBV12-4	NA	TRBJ1-1	TGTGCCAGCAGTCGCTCCGGAGGACTTAAAGCTTTCTTT	CASSRSGGLKAFF
NA	TRBV18	NA	TRBJ1-1	TGTGCCAGCTCACCTGACAGGAGAAACACTGAAGCTTTCTTT	CASSPDRRNTEAFF
NA	TRBV2	TRBD1	TRBJ1-1	TGTGCCAGCAGTACAGTTAGGACAGGGACCGCTGAAGCTTTCTTT	CASSTVRTGTAEAFF
NA	TRBV5-1	NA	TRBJ2-7	TGCGCCAGCAGCTTGGGGAGCAACCTAGCCGAGCAGTACTTC	CASSLGSNLAEQYF
NA	TRBV19	NA	TRBJ1-1	TGTGCCAGTAGTATAAGGGGCAGGTCTCGTACTGAAGCTTTCTTT	CASSIRGRSRTEAFF
NA	TRBV29-1	TRBD1	TRBJ1-2	TGCAGCGTGGGACAGGGATCAGGGTCTGGCTACACCTTC	CSVGQGSGSGYTF
NA	TRBV24-1	NA	TRBJ2-3	TGTGCCACCAGTGACTCGGACAACACAGATACGCAGTATTTT	CATSDSDNTDTQYF
NA	TRBV19	NA	TRBJ1-1	TGTGCCAGTAGTATGACAGTAATGAACACTGAAGCTTTCTTT	CASSMTVMNTEAFF